The 22 T cell receptor beta chains reported below all come from one sample, sequenced in a study of cytomegalovirus exposure and HLA in healthy donors. Primers: 60 Vbeta forward and 13 Jbeta reverse. Clones were read by immunoSEQ multiplex PCR, and TCRdb kept only the in-frame ones, dropping some. The listing contains 200,000 to 250,000 clones. Sequenced input: PBMCs. Every receptor here comes from a woman aged 30 to 39 in good health and CMV-seropositive.

The chain employs TRBV5-8 and TRBJ2-6; unclear D gene. V was trimmed by 0 bases and J by 0 bases, leaving 4 bases between them. This CDR3 comprises 15 residues. Germline lookup yields CDR1 SGHTS and CDR2 YDEGEE. CDR3 protein: CASSLGSSGANVLTF. The CDR3 coding sequence is TGTGCCAGCAGCTTGGGCAGCTCTGGGGCCAACGTCCTGACTTTC. Full variable domain (missing parts from reference TRBV5-8 and TRBJ2-6): EAGVTQSPTHLIKTRGQQATLRCSPISGHTSVYWYQQALGLGLQFLLWYDEGEERNRGNFPPRFSGRQFPNYSSELNVNALELEDSALYLCASSLGSSGANVLTFGAGSRLTVL.

The chain couples TRBV7-2 to TRBJ1-1; the D is unclear. The V gene lost 0 bases and the J gene lost 2 bases, with 16 bases spanning the gap. The CDR3 runs to 17 residues. Germline assignment: CDR1 SGHTA and CDR2 FQGNSA. The CDR3 bases are TGTGCCAGCAGCTTAGCGGCCGGGGTGGGTTTTAACACTGAAGCTTTCTTT. This gives the protein CASSLAAGVGFNTEAFF. Looking up the rest from reference TRBV7-2 and TRBJ1-1 gives the full variable domain: GAGVSQSPSNKVTEKGKDVELRCDPISGHTALYWYRQSLGQGLEFLIYFQGNSAPDKSGLPSDRFSAERTGGSVSTLTIQRTQQEDSAVYLCASSLAAGVGFNTEAFFGQGTRLTVV.

V is TRBV27 and J is TRBJ1-5; D uncertain. This CDR3 spans 13 amino acids. The V gene lost 6 bases and the J gene lost 7 bases, with 13 bases spanning the gap. Germline lookup yields CDR1 MNHEY and CDR2 SMNVEV (reference sequence). CDR3 sequence (DNA): TGTGCCAGCAGCTTCACCCCGGGGCAGCCCCAGCATTTT. As protein: CASSFTPGQPQHF.

V usage is TRBV10-3 and J usage is TRBJ1-5; D may be TRBD1 (5 bases). V was cut by 3 bases and J by 6 bases, with 15 bases left in between. The CDR3 has 15 amino acids. Germline V gene sequence: CDR1 ENHRY, CDR2 SYGVKD. The CDR3 nucleotides are TGTGCCATCAGTGATGCAGGGCGTAGTGTTCAGCCCCAGCATTTT. Protein product: CAISDAGRSVQPQHF.

The V gene is TRBV29-1, the J gene TRBJ1-2; no clear D gene. The germline gives CDR1 SQVTM, CDR2 ANQGSEA. The V and J ends lost 1 base and 10 bases respectively, with 10 bases between them. This CDR3 has 11 amino acids. The CDR3, as DNA: TGCAGCGTTGAAGCGGTCATCGACTACACCTTC. Amino acid sequence: CSVEAVIDYTF. Full variable domain (missing parts from reference TRBV29-1 and TRBJ1-2): SAVISQKPSRDICQRGTSLTIQCQVDSQVTMMFWYRQQPGQSLTLIATANQGSEATYESGFVIDKFPISRPNLTFSTLTVSNMSPEDSSIYLCSVEAVIDYTFGSGTRLTVV.

This chain uses TRBV5-1 with TRBJ2-7; 7 bases fit TRBD1. Germline loops: CDR1 SGHRS, CDR2 YFSETQ. Germline trimming cut 3 bases from V and 3 bases from J; bases unmatched to any gene: 12. The CDR3 covers 16 residues. The DNA of the CDR3 is TGCGCCAGCAGCTCGCGTTCCGGGACAGTGGTCTACGAGCAGTACTTC. Residues: CASSSRSGTVVYEQYF.

This rearrangement joins TRBV5-1 to TRBJ2-7; 9 nucleotides agree with TRBD2. J lost 0 bases, V lost 5 bases, and 6 bases had no gene match. The CDR3 loop spans 15 amino acids. Per the germline V gene, CDR1 is SGHRS and CDR2 is YFSETQ. CDR3: CASSLTSGSSYEQYF. The DNA for the CDR3 is TGCGCCAGCAGTTTGACTAGCGGTAGCTCCTACGAGCAGTACTTC.

The chain is built from TRBV6-1 and TRBJ2-7; 7 bases are a match to TRBD1. The CDR3 is 16 residues long. The germline V gene encodes CDR1 MNHNS and CDR2 SASEGT. Trimming took 4 bases from V and 2 from J; bases not matched to a gene: 11. Here the CDR3 reads CASSALRAQGAYEQYF. The CDR3 DNA is TGTGCCAGCAGTGCACTCCGGGCGCAGGGGGCCTACGAGCAGTACTTC.

The J gene is TRBJ1-2, the V gene TRBV4-2; 9 nucleotides line up with TRBD1. Per the germline V gene, CDR1 is LGHNA and CDR2 is YNFKEQ. This CDR3 comprises 15 residues. After removal of 2 bases from V and 6 bases from J, the junction contained 7 bases not matched to a gene. CDR3 bases: TGTGCCAGCAGCCAAAGGGACAGGGTTAAGGATGGCTACACCTTC. It specifies CASSQRDRVKDGYTF.

The rearrangement joins TRBV6-5 to TRBJ2-7; D possibly corresponds to TRBD2 (6 bases). V was trimmed by 2 bases and J by 6 bases, leaving 11 bases between them. The CDR3 is 13 amino acids. Per the germline V gene, CDR1 is MNHEY and CDR2 is SVGAGI. The CDR3: CASSYGAGGEQYF. The CDR3 DNA sequence: TGTGCCAGCAGTTACGGAGCCGGGGGCGAGCAGTACTTC.

DNA for the CDR3: TGCGCCAGCAGGCGGTTAAAGTACGAGCAGTACTTC. Its translation: CASRRLKYEQYF. The chain joins TRBV10-1 to TRBJ2-7; D call uncertain. From germline, CDR1 is WNHNN and CDR2 SYGVQD (reference sequence). Trimming took off 6 bases at V and 4 bases at J, with 10 bases between the two ends. The CDR3 covers 12 residues.

The V call is TRBV5-5, the J call TRBJ2-5; TRBD2 aligns across 14 bases. Germline V CDR1 and CDR2: SGHKS, YYEKEE (reference sequence). This CDR3 has 16 residues. V dropped 0 bases and J dropped 4; count of bases not matched to a gene: 2. The CDR3 coding sequence is TGTGCCAGCAGCTTGGGGGGGACTAGCGGGAGAGAGACCCAGTACTTC. Its translation is CASSLGGTSGRETQYF.

The gene calls are TRBV30 and TRBJ1-2; D gene uncertain. V gave up 4 bases and J gave up 5 bases, with 8 bases separating them. Germline V CDR1 and CDR2: GTSNPN, SVGIG (reference sequence). This CDR3 spans 11 amino acids. The CDR3 here is CAWTTVYGYTF. The CDR3 nucleotides read TGTGCCTGGACAACAGTTTATGGCTACACCTTC.

The chain combines TRBV28 with TRBJ1-4, with 7 bases fitting TRBD1. CDR1 is MDHEN, CDR2 SYDVKM, per germline. Unmatched junction bases numbered 11, after V lost 5 bases and J lost 5 bases. The CDR3 is made up of 16 amino acids. This chain's CDR3 is CASSPYGGQLNEKLFF. CDR3 coding DNA: TGTGCCAGCAGTCCTTACGGGGGACAGCTAAATGAAAAACTGTTTTTT.

The chain joins TRBV28 to TRBJ2-1, with 7 nucleotides matching TRBD1. J lost 4 bases, V lost 4 bases, and 4 bases had no gene match. CDR3 length: 14 residues. In germline, CDR1 is MDHEN, CDR2 SYDVKM. The CDR3, as DNA: TGTGCCAGCAGTTCCCCGGGACAGTACAATGAGCAGTTCTTC. Translation gives CASSSPGQYNEQFF.

The CDR3 here is CASSYTGYQPQHF. CDR3 in DNA: TGTGCCAGCAGCTACACAGGGTATCAGCCCCAGCATTTT. This chain uses TRBV7-9 with TRBJ1-5; D may be TRBD1 (6 bases). V lost 4 bases, J lost 5 bases, and 9 bases lay in between. The CDR3 runs to 13 residues. Germline values: CDR1 SEHNR, CDR2 FQNEAQ (reference sequence).

The chain joins TRBV28 to TRBJ1-1, with 7 bases fitting TRBD1. Trimming cost V 7 bases and J 1 base; bases outside gene matches: 12. This CDR3 has 16 amino acids. Germline V gene data show CDR1 as MDHEN and CDR2 as SYDVKM. The CDR3 DNA reads as TGTGCCAGCAATATACTACCGACAGGGAGGAACACTGAAGCTTTCTTT. It codes for CASNILPTGRNTEAFF. The full variable domain, its missing parts supplied by reference TRBV28 and TRBJ1-1, is DVKVTQSSRYLVKRTGEKVFLECVQDMDHENMFWYRQDPGLGLRLIYFSYDVKMKEKGDIPEGYSVSREKKERFSLILESASTNQTSMYLCASNILPTGRNTEAFFGQGTRLTVV.

The chain links TRBV5-1 to TRBJ2-1; D remains ambiguous. Germline V gene data show CDR1 as SGHRS and CDR2 as YFSETQ. This CDR3 is built from 14 residues. Trimming stripped 4 bases from V and 0 bases from J, with 8 bases between. In nucleotides, the CDR3 is TGCGCCAGCAGCGCCGCCAGCTCCTACAATGAGCAGTTCTTC. It specifies CASSAASSYNEQFF.

V and J are TRBV19 and TRBJ1-6, with D perhaps matching TRBD1 (6 bases). V was cut by 8 bases and J by 7 bases, with 12 bases left in between. Germline V gene data show CDR1 as LNHDA and CDR2 as SQIVND (reference sequence). This CDR3 spans 13 amino acids. CDR3 residues: CASVGQRNSPLHF. The CDR3, as DNA: TGTGCCAGTGTCGGACAGAGGAATTCACCCCTCCACTTT. Full variable domain (missing parts from reference TRBV19 and TRBJ1-6): DGGITQSPKYLFRKEGQNVTLSCEQNLNHDAMYWYRQDPGQGLRLIYYSQIVNDFQKGDIAEGYSVSREKKESFPLTVTSAQKNPTAFYLCASVGQRNSPLHFGNGTRLTVT.

The chain joins TRBV18 to TRBJ2-7; TRBD1 agrees at 10 bases. Per the germline V gene, CDR1 is KGHSH and CDR2 is LQKENI. V gave up 3 bases and J gave up 2 bases; unmatched junction bases: 4. CDR3 length: 15 amino acids. CDR3 protein: CASSPGQGEAYEQYF. Written as DNA, the CDR3 is TGTGCCAGCTCACCCGGACAGGGGGAGGCCTACGAGCAGTACTTC.

The chain carries TRBV11-2 and TRBJ1-6; no reliable D call. Germline CDR1 SGHAT, CDR2 FQNNGV. V dropped 6 bases and J dropped 6 bases, with 9 bases sitting between them. The CDR3 loop spans 13 amino acids. CDR3: CASRSSGNSPLHF. The CDR3, as DNA: TGTGCCAGCAGATCTTCGGGTAATTCACCCCTCCACTTT.

This rearrangement joins TRBV29-1 to TRBJ2-2; the match to TRBD2 covers 13 bases. The CDR3 is 16 amino acids. Germline assignment: CDR1 SQVTM and CDR2 ANQGSEA. V dropped 4 bases and J dropped 3; count of bases not matched to a gene: 5. CDR3 coding DNA: TGCAGCGTTGGTGGGACTAGCGGGGCTTACACCGGGGAGCTGTTTTTT. This gives the protein CSVGGTSGAYTGELFF.